Each of the 16 T cell receptor beta chains below was sequenced from the same sample in a study of cytomegalovirus exposure and HLA in healthy donors. PCR was performed using 60 Vbeta and 13 Jbeta primers. The repertoire was sequenced with immunoSEQ multiplex PCR; TCRdb's copy has only in-frame clones and lacks some. The sample lists 100,000 to 150,000 clones, more than 65% occurring once. Sequencing was performed on PBMCs. These receptors originate from a man between 45 and 60 years old in good health and CMV-seronegative.

This chain links TRBV5-4 with TRBJ2-1; possible D gene TRBD2, 7 bases. The CDR3 is made up of 17 amino acids. V was trimmed by 6 bases and J by 2 bases, leaving 21 bases between them. CDR1 SGHNT and CDR2 YYREEE come from the germline V gene (reference sequence). The chain's CDR3 is CASTRAGGGTPYNEQFF. The CDR3 DNA reads as TGTGCCAGCACCCGAGCGGGCGGGGGCACCCCCTACAATGAGCAGTTCTTC.

J is TRBJ2-7 and V is TRBV29-1; TRBD1 aligns across 9 bases. J gave up 2 bases and V 6 bases, and 5 bases lay outside the gene matches. Germline V lookup: CDR1 SQVTM, CDR2 ANQGSEA. There are 13 residues in the CDR3. The CDR3 sequence: CSVRQGEAYEQYF. CDR3 DNA sequence: TGCAGCGTCCGACAGGGGGAGGCCTACGAGCAGTACTTC.

The chain uses TRBV7-2 and TRBJ1-2; no clear D. CDR1 is SGHTA, CDR2 FQGNSA, per germline. CDR3 length equals 15 residues. V dropped 5 bases and J dropped 0 bases, with 13 bases sitting between them. The CDR3 DNA sequence: TGTGCCAGCAGCCCGAGAACGGGTCCTAACTATGGCTACACCTTC. Translating gives CASSPRTGPNYGYTF.

On this clone: The sample has other DNA sequences that encode this CDR3 too. This chain connects TRBV25-1 to TRBJ2-2, with 8 nucleotides matching TRBD1. The CDR3 extends over 16 amino acids. Germline-derived CDR1 and CDR2 are MGHDK and SYGVNS. V gave up 5 bases and J gave up 6 bases; unmatched junction bases: 11. CDR3 DNA: TGTGCCAGCAGTAAGTGGACAGGGCGCCTTCCCGGGGAGCTGTTTTTT. It is translated as CASSKWTGRLPGELFF. Combining the CDR3 with reference TRBV25-1 and TRBJ2-2 gives the whole variable domain EADIYQTPRYLVIGTGKKITLECSQTMGHDKMYWYQQDPGMELHLIHYSYGVNSTEKGDLSSESTVSRIRTEHFPLTLESARPSHTSQYLCASSKWTGRLPGELFFGEGSRLTVL.

This chain connects TRBV29-1 to TRBJ2-5; 7 nucleotides align to TRBD1. The V segment lost 1 base and the J segment 9 bases; nucleotides outside the gene matches: 5. The CDR3 totals 12 residues. Germline values: CDR1 SQVTM, CDR2 ANQGSEA. CDR3 loop: CSVEGTGGAQYF. The CDR3 coding sequence is TGCAGCGTTGAAGGGACAGGTGGGGCCCAGTACTTC.

This clone was recorded only once. V usage is TRBV5-6 and J usage is TRBJ1-3, with D possibly being TRBD1 (5 bases). The V end was cut by 2 bases, the J end by 3 bases, with 15 bases between. Germline CDR1 and CDR2: SGHDT and YYEEEE. This CDR3 has 16 residues. The CDR3 region has the DNA TGTGCCAGCAGCTTATCGCCGGGGGGGTATGGAAACACCATATATTTT. Translation gives CASSLSPGGYGNTIYF.

The rearrangement links TRBV5-1 to TRBJ1-2; tentatively, D is TRBD1 (6 bases). The V gene lost 4 bases and the J gene lost 1 base, with 20 bases spanning the gap. CDR1 SGHRS and CDR2 YFSETQ come from the germline V gene. The CDR3 totals 17 residues. The CDR3 here is CASSPEGGGFGNYGYTF. The CDR3 region has the DNA TGCGCCAGCAGCCCCGAAGGGGGTGGGTTCGGTAACTATGGCTACACCTTC.

The chain couples TRBV5-6 to TRBJ2-5, with D maybe TRBD1 (6 bases). With the DNA end fitting TRBJ2-7 better, the J assignment may be wrong. Looked up from germline, CDR1 is SGHDT and CDR2 is YYEEEE. The CDR3 is 14 amino acids. The chain's CDR3 is CASTMAGATYEQYF. The DNA for the CDR3 is TGTGCCAGCACCATGGCAGGGGCCACCTACGAGCAGTACTTC.

In its sample, this clone was seen a few times. One junction end disagrees with the germline gene, perhaps due to a read error. The chain has TRBV4-2 and TRBJ1-2; 9 bases fit TRBD1. CDR1 is LGHNA, CDR2 YNFKEQ, per germline. The CDR3 sequence is 15 residues long. As DNA, the CDR3 is TGTGCCAGCAGTCAAGGCGGGACAGGGCGCAATGGCTACACCTTC. Protein product: CASSQGGTGRNGYTF.

As concerns this clone: Germline is not matched at one junction end, which may reflect a read error. The CDR3 sequence is CASSQLQTYSNRPQHF. The DNA for the CDR3 is TGCGCCAGCAGCCAATTGCAGACTTATAGCAATCGGCCCCAGCATTTT. The gene calls are TRBV4-1 and TRBJ1-5, with no clear D. The CDR3 sequence is 16 residues long. Germline V gives CDR1 MGHRA, CDR2 YSYEKL.

The J gene is TRBJ2-7, the V gene TRBV4-2; D perhaps matches TRBD1 (7 bases). CDR1 is LGHNA, CDR2 YNFKEQ, per germline. CDR3 length equals 16 residues. V gave up 0 bases and J gave up 1 base, with 13 bases separating them. CDR3 residues: CASSQDWAGGSYEQYF. DNA of the CDR3: TGTGCCAGCAGCCAAGATTGGGCAGGGGGGTCCTACGAGCAGTACTTC.

The chain joins TRBV19 to TRBJ1-4; D not resolved. This CDR3 is built from 14 residues. Trimming took off 4 bases at V and 0 bases at J, with 6 bases between the two ends. CDR1 and CDR2 from the germline V gene are LNHDA and SQIVND (reference sequence). The DNA for the CDR3 is TGTGCCAGTAGTAGAGTTGCAACTAATGAAAAACTGTTTTTT. This translates into CASSRVATNEKLFF. The variable domain in full, with the rest retrieved from reference TRBV19 and TRBJ1-4, is DGGITQSPKYLFRKEGQNVTLSCEQNLNHDAMYWYRQDPGQGLRLIYYSQIVNDFQKGDIAEGYSVSREKKESFPLTVTSAQKNPTAFYLCASSRVATNEKLFFGSGTQLSVL.

This clone was recorded only once. The chain has TRBV2 and TRBJ2-7, with 8 bases matching TRBD2. This CDR3 region has 16 residues. The V segment lost 7 bases and the J segment 0 bases; nucleotides outside the gene matches: 11. Germline V lookup: CDR1 SNHLY, CDR2 FYNNEI. CDR3: CASTPAGGPSSYEQYF. In nucleotides, the CDR3 is TGTGCCAGCACACCCGCGGGGGGCCCCAGCTCCTACGAGCAGTACTTC.

The CDR3 nucleotides are TGTGCCAGCAGCTCATCCGGGACAGGGGGCATTTTTTCCTACGAGCAGTACTTC. It is translated as CASSSSGTGGIFSYEQYF. The J gene is TRBJ2-7, the V gene TRBV11-2; TRBD1 aligns across 12 bases. The CDR3 totals 18 residues. V lost 4 bases to trimming and J lost 1 base; unmatched junction nucleotides: 11. CDR1 SGHAT and CDR2 FQNNGV come from the germline V gene.

This chain joins TRBV7-9 and TRBJ1-5; D unclear. This CDR3 contains 12 residues. Germline V lookup: CDR1 SEHNR, CDR2 FQNEAQ (reference sequence). The germline V and J ends were trimmed by 4 bases and 11 bases, with 12 bases remaining between them. The CDR3 loop reads CASSSGAKAQHF. The CDR3, as DNA: TGTGCCAGCAGCTCCGGAGCGAAGGCCCAGCATTTT.

CDR3 in amino acids: CSVEEGQGNTEAFF. CDR3 bases: TGCAGCGTTGAGGAGGGACAGGGGAACACTGAAGCTTTCTTT. The chain links TRBV29-1 to TRBJ1-1; 9 bases are a match to TRBD1. The CDR3 is 14 amino acids. Germline CDR1 SQVTM, CDR2 ANQGSEA. V lost 3 bases to trimming and J lost 1 base; unmatched junction nucleotides: 3.